This T cell receptor beta chain was captured in a study of cytomegalovirus exposure and HLA in healthy donors. TCRdb's copy holds only in-frame clones and misses some; the assay was immunoSEQ multiplex PCR. The sample shows about 220,000 clones, about 89% of them seen only once. Concerning this clone: Its antigen is currently unknown.

General observations from the study: The study recorded 164 TCR beta chains that were cytomegalovirus-associated.

The V end lost 3 bases, the J end lost 4 bases, and 13 bases lay between the germline ends. The CDR3 sequence is 15 residues long. The germline V gene encodes CDR1 SGHTA and CDR2 FQGTGA. V is TRBV7-3 and J is TRBJ2-1; D possibly corresponds to TRBD2 (7 bases). The sequencing sample was made of PBMCs. This TCR derives from a woman aged 18-29 years in good health and CMV-seronegative. CDR3 amino acids: CASSFGGGGYNEQFF. For the CDR3, the DNA is TGTGCCAGCAGCTTTGGGGGAGGGGGTTACAATGAGCAGTTCTTC.